These 21 T cell receptor beta chains came from one sample sequenced in a study of T cell responses to AZD1222 COVID-19 vaccine. Measured with immunoSEQ multiplex PCR; TCRdb has only the in-frame clones, and not every one. The sample has more than 100,000 clones; roughly 90% are singletons. The specimen was peripheral blood, collected on day 0 of AZD1222 vaccination. Receptors were obtained from an adult in good health.

A note on this clone: One end of the junction varies from germline; a read error may be responsible. This chain links TRBV11-2 with TRBJ1-1; D possibly corresponds to TRBD1 (6 bases). CDR3 length: 14 amino acids. From germline, CDR1 is SGHAT and CDR2 FQNNGV. CDR3 DNA: TGTGCCAGCAGTTTAGAGTACAGGGATGGTGAAGCTTTCTTT. Protein: CASSLEYRDGEAFF.

The chain has TRBV27 and TRBJ1-1; D uncertain. The CDR3 spans 19 residues. Germline V gene lookup returns CDR1 MNHEY and CDR2 SMNVEV (reference sequence). Trimming removed 3 bases at V and 0 bases at J, with 23 bases between. The CDR3 reads CASSLEGVGFVNMNTEAFF. CDR3 coding DNA: TGTGCCAGCAGTTTGGAGGGTGTGGGTTTCGTTAACATGAACACTGAAGCTTTCTTT.

The CDR3 DNA reads TGTGCCAGCAGCGTAGGGGGAGGGCAAGACTATGGCTACACCTTC. It specifies CASSVGGGQDYGYTF. The chain is built from TRBV9 and TRBJ1-2; D remains ambiguous. Trimming removed 0 bases at V and 3 bases at J, with 12 bases between. The CDR3 is made up of 15 amino acids. Germline lookup yields CDR1 SGDLS and CDR2 YYNGEE.

The chain carries TRBV7-2 and TRBJ2-7, with D tentatively TRBD1 (6 bases). Looked up from germline, CDR1 is SGHTA and CDR2 is FQGNSA. V was cut by 4 bases and J by 2 bases, with 12 bases left in between. CDR3 length: 14 amino acids. The CDR3 nucleotides read TGTGCCAGCAGCTCGAACAGGGTTGCCTACGAGCAGTACTTC. This encodes CASSSNRVAYEQYF.

This rearrangement joins TRBV28 to TRBJ1-1; D not resolved. Germline V gene sequence: CDR1 MDHEN, CDR2 SYDVKM. CDR3 length: 12 residues. V was trimmed by 10 bases and J by 1 base, leaving 10 bases between them. The CDR3 DNA is TGTGCCACCTTTTTTCCGAACACTGAAGCTTTCTTT. This sequence encodes CATFFPNTEAFF.

The genes are TRBV10-3 and TRBJ2-7; D remains ambiguous. Germline V gene lookup returns CDR1 ENHRY and CDR2 SYGVKD. The V end was cut by 4 bases, the J end by 5 bases, with 9 bases between. The CDR3 consists of 12 residues. DNA of the CDR3: TGTGCCATCAGTGCTACTCGGAACGAGCAGTACTTC. Translation: CAISATRNEQYF.

V is TRBV3-1 (or the pseudogene TRBV3-2) and J is TRBJ2-3, with TRBD2 identical over 8 bases. Germline trimming cut 1 base from V and 8 bases from J; bases unmatched to any gene: 11. Germline V gene data show CDR1 as LGHDT and CDR2 as YNNKEL (reference sequence). The CDR3 covers 16 residues. The CDR3 DNA reads TGTGCCAGCAGCCAAGGGGGACTAGTTGTTCATGGTACGCAGTATTTT. Translating gives CASSQGGLVVHGTQYF.

The chain links TRBV6-2 or TRBV6-3 to TRBJ1-5; TRBD1 might be the D (6 bases). The germline CDR1 and CDR2 sequences are MNHEY and SVGEGT. The CDR3 contains 15 residues. V was trimmed by 0 bases and J by 7 bases, leaving 13 bases between them. This CDR3 is CASSYSRGAWQPQHF. The CDR3 bases are TGTGCCAGCAGTTACTCACGGGGGGCTTGGCAGCCCCAGCATTTT.

The V and J genes are TRBV7-9 and TRBJ1-2, with 8 bases identical to TRBD1. CDR3 length equals 18 residues. V was pared by 3 bases and J by 6 bases, with 18 bases of the junction left unmatched. Germline lookup yields CDR1 SEHNR and CDR2 FQNEAQ (reference sequence). CDR3 in amino acids: CASSFEPQRGLDRDGYTF. The CDR3 coding sequence is TGTGCCAGCAGCTTTGAGCCCCAACGAGGATTGGACAGGGATGGCTACACCTTC.

As DNA, the CDR3 is TGTGCCAGTAGTATAGAAAGTGCAGGGGGAAGTGGCTACACCTTC. Translating it yields CASSIESAGGSGYTF. The rearrangement links TRBV19 to TRBJ1-2; TRBD1 aligns across 7 bases. The germline CDR1 and CDR2 sequences are LNHDA and SQIVND (reference sequence). J was trimmed by 7 bases and V by 0 bases; bases with no gene match: 8. This CDR3 region has 15 residues.

This clone appeared a few times. The chain employs TRBV19 and TRBJ1-5, with D possibly matching TRBD1 (5 bases). Trimming shortened V by 2 bases and J by 2 bases, and 13 bases separated the two germline ends. Germline V gene data show CDR1 as LNHDA and CDR2 as SQIVND (reference sequence). There are 16 residues in the CDR3. CDR3 loop: CASSIYPGGGNQPQHF. In DNA form, the CDR3 reads TGTGCCAGTAGTATATATCCTGGAGGGGGCAATCAGCCCCAGCATTTT.

For the CDR3, the DNA is TGTGCCAGCAGCGTCTCGAACACTGAAGCTTTCTTT. This codes for CASSVSNTEAFF. The genes are TRBV7-2 and TRBJ1-1; D remains unclear. Trimming removed 5 bases at V and 1 base at J, with 5 bases between. The CDR3 sequence is 12 residues long. The germline V gene has CDR1 SGHTA and CDR2 FQGNSA.

The V and J genes are TRBV5-4 and TRBJ1-5; possibly TRBD1 for D (5 bases). V shed 0 bases and J shed 2 bases, with 12 bases lying between them. The CDR3 is 16 amino acids. In germline, CDR1 is SGHNT, CDR2 YYREEE (reference sequence). CDR3: CASSLGGEHGNQPQHF. The CDR3 region has the DNA TGTGCCAGCAGCTTGGGGGGGGAACATGGCAATCAGCCCCAGCATTTT.

In its sample, this clone was seen once. This rearrangement joins TRBV7-9 to TRBJ1-1; TRBD1 matches 9 bases. The germline CDR1 and CDR2 sequences are SEHNR and FQNEAQ (reference sequence). Germline trimming cut 1 base from V and 1 base from J; bases unmatched to any gene: 4. The CDR3 is 16 amino acids. As DNA, the CDR3 is TGTGCCAGCAGCTTAGGGACAGGGGCTCGGAACACTGAAGCTTTCTTT. It codes for CASSLGTGARNTEAFF. The variable domain in full, with the rest retrieved from reference TRBV7-9 and TRBJ1-1, is DTGVSQNPRHKITKRGQNVTFRCDPISEHNRLYWYRQTLGQGPEFLTYFQNEAQLEKSRLLSDRFSAERPKGSFSTLEIQRTEQGDSAMYLCASSLGTGARNTEAFFGQGTRLTVV.

The chain links TRBV29-1 to TRBJ1-1, with 9 bases fitting TRBD1. The CDR3 runs to 12 residues. The V and J ends lost 4 bases and 5 bases, in that order; junction bases with no gene match: 2. Germline V CDR1 and CDR2: SQVTM, ANQGSEA. This chain's CDR3 is CSVGTGETEAFF. The DNA of the CDR3 is TGCAGCGTTGGGACAGGGGAAACTGAAGCTTTCTTT.

V usage is TRBV19 and J usage is TRBJ2-3; weak D call: TRBD1 (5 bases). In germline, CDR1 is LNHDA, CDR2 SQIVND (reference sequence). V was shortened by 7 bases and J by 1 base, with 27 bases between the two germline ends. The CDR3 has 19 residues. In nucleotides, the CDR3 is TGTGCCAGTAAATCCACTCTGGGGCGCACTCCACTACGCACAGATACGCAGTATTTT. This encodes CASKSTLGRTPLRTDTQYF.

The rearrangement links TRBV7-9 to TRBJ2-1, with D perhaps matching TRBD1 (7 bases). V was pared by 2 bases and J by 3 bases, with 11 bases between. The CDR3 spans 15 residues. Germline loops: CDR1 SEHNR, CDR2 FQNEAQ (reference sequence). For the CDR3, the DNA is TGTGCCAGCAGCTTACAGGGGGAGGTCTACAATGAGCAGTTCTTC. It specifies CASSLQGEVYNEQFF.

In this sample, this clone turned up once. The V call is TRBV9, the J call TRBJ2-1; the match to TRBD2 covers 11 bases. Germline V gives CDR1 SGDLS, CDR2 YYNGEE. The CDR3 is made up of 14 amino acids. J was trimmed by 10 bases and V by 0 bases; bases with no gene match: 3. In DNA, the CDR3 is TGTGCCAGCAGCGTAGTGGCTAGCGGGAGGGAGCAGTTCTTC. Its translation: CASSVVASGREQFF.

The V and J genes are TRBV27 and TRBJ1-1; D not certain. V lost 5 bases and J lost 11, with 18 bases in between. The CDR3 loop spans 13 amino acids. CDR1 is MNHEY and CDR2 is SMNVEV in the germline V gene (reference sequence). Here the CDR3 DNA reads TGTGCCAGCAGTACAAAGGGCAAGGCGTGGGCTTTCTTT. Protein product: CASSTKGKAWAFF.

J is TRBJ2-7 and V is TRBV20-1, with unresolved D. The CDR3 runs 10 residues. Germline-derived CDR1 and CDR2 are DFQATT and SNEGSKA (reference sequence). V shed 4 bases and J shed 4 bases, with 5 bases lying between them. The CDR3 region has the DNA TGCAGTGCTAAGTTTTACGAGCAGTACTTC. It is translated as CSAKFYEQYF.

The gene calls are TRBV15 and TRBJ2-4; a possible D gene is TRBD2 (6 bases). CDR1 is LNHNV, CDR2 YYDKDF, per germline (reference sequence). V lost 2 bases and J lost 3, with 14 bases in between. The CDR3 is made up of 16 amino acids. DNA for the CDR3: TGTGCCACCAGCAGATCTCCCGTGGGGGGCAAAAACATTCAGTACTTC. This sequence encodes CATSRSPVGGKNIQYF.